Below, 17 T cell receptor beta chains from the same sample are listed, as sequenced in a study of blood T cell repertoires in COVID-19. TCRdb keeps only in-frame clones here, not all; method: immunoSEQ multiplex PCR. The table records 60,000 to 70,000 clones, 76% of them present only once. Sequences were obtained from peripheral blood. Receptors were obtained from a woman aged 80 or over with acute or convalescent COVID-19.

This clone was seen more than once but under ten times. The chain employs TRBV9 and TRBJ2-1, with TRBD2 matching 7 bases. This CDR3 is 16 amino acids long. Germline values: CDR1 SGDLS, CDR2 YYNGEE. V lost 5 bases to trimming and J lost 4 bases; unmatched junction nucleotides: 12. CDR3 sequence: CASSSPGGEIYNEQFF. For the CDR3, the DNA is TGTGCCAGCAGTTCCCCGGGGGGTGAGATTTACAATGAGCAGTTCTTC.

The gene calls are TRBV6-2 or TRBV6-3 and TRBJ2-1, with D possibly matching TRBD1 (5 bases). V was trimmed by 5 bases and J by 7 bases, leaving 9 bases between them. Germline-derived CDR1 and CDR2 are MNHEY and SVGEGT. The CDR3 spans 12 residues. CDR3 sequence (DNA): TGTGCCAGCAGTCGGACATCGAATGAGCAGTTCTTC. The encoded protein is CASSRTSNEQFF.

V usage is TRBV7-3 and J usage is TRBJ2-1; a possible D gene is TRBD2 (6 bases). Germline CDR1 and CDR2: SGHTA and FQGTGA. The CDR3 extends over 14 amino acids. With 5 bases removed from V and 6 bases from J, the gap between germline ends came to 14 bases. The CDR3 DNA reads TGTGCCAGCAGCAGGGGAGGCAGCGTCAATGAGCAGTTCTTC. Residues: CASSRGGSVNEQFF. The whole variable domain, remainder taken from reference TRBV7-3 and TRBJ2-1, is GAGVSQTPSNKVTEKGKYVELRCDPISGHTALYWYRQSLGQGPEFLIYFQGTGAADDSGLPNDRFFAVRPEGSVSTLKIQRTERGDSAVYLCASSRGGSVNEQFFGPGTRLTVL.

The CDR3 bases are TGTGCCAGCAGTTCCGGGACAGGCCAGCTGTCCCTCCACTTT. Translating it yields CASSSGTGQLSLHF. The chain has TRBV28 and TRBJ1-6; 8 positions match TRBD1. The CDR3 consists of 14 residues. CDR1 and CDR2 from the germline V gene are MDHEN and SYDVKM. V lost 4 bases, J lost 14 bases, and 10 bases stayed unmatched.

The chain is built from TRBV11-2 and TRBJ2-3; D is possibly TRBD2 (6 bases). The CDR3 covers 15 residues. The germline V gene has CDR1 SGHAT and CDR2 FQNNGV. V was cut by 5 bases and J by 4 bases, with 16 bases left in between. CDR3 sequence reads: CASSEGGESADTQYF. DNA of the CDR3: TGTGCCAGCAGCGAAGGCGGGGAATCAGCAGATACGCAGTATTTT.

The count of this clone is one. The J gene is TRBJ2-7, the V gene TRBV19, with TRBD2 as a possible D gene (6 bases). CDR1 is LNHDA and CDR2 is SQIVND in the germline V gene (reference sequence). The CDR3 runs to 15 residues. Trimming stripped 5 bases from V and 1 base from J, with 15 bases between. CDR3 protein: CASSPPGLLSYEQYF. DNA for the CDR3: TGTGCCAGTAGTCCACCGGGACTTCTTTCCTACGAGCAGTACTTC. Based on the CDR3 plus reference TRBV19 and TRBJ2-7, the full variable domain is DGGITQSPKYLFRKEGQNVTLSCEQNLNHDAMYWYRQDPGQGLRLIYYSQIVNDFQKGDIAEGYSVSREKKESFPLTVTSAQKNPTAFYLCASSPPGLLSYEQYFGPGTRLTVT.

The V gene is TRBV30, the J gene TRBJ1-1, with 7 bases that match TRBD1. CDR3 length equals 13 residues. The junction had 4 bases not matched to a gene; V was cut back by 1 base and J by 5 bases. Germline V lookup: CDR1 GTSNPN, CDR2 SVGIG (reference sequence). The CDR3 bases are TGTGCCTGGAGTGGACAGGGAGGAACTGAAGCTTTCTTT. Translation: CAWSGQGGTEAFF. The complete variable domain, with remaining parts taken from reference TRBV30 and TRBJ1-1, reads SQTIHQWPATLVQPVGSPLSLECTVEGTSNPNLYWYRQAAGRGLQLLFYSVGIGQISSEVPQNLSASRPQDRQFILSSKKLLLSDSGFYLCAWSGQGGTEAFFGQGTRLTVV.

This sequence joins TRBV6-2 or TRBV6-3 and TRBJ2-7; 8 nucleotides match TRBD2. The CDR3 loop spans 14 amino acids. CDR1 is MNHEY, CDR2 SVGEGT, per germline. V shed 5 bases, J shed 6 bases, and the junction held 9 bases outside the gene matches. The CDR3 nucleotides are TGTGCCAGCAGTCAGTGGCGGGAGGAAGGCGAGCAGTACTTC. It codes for CASSQWREEGEQYF.

The chain uses TRBV6-5 and TRBJ1-4; D is perhaps TRBD1 (5 bases). The ends were cut back, 0 bases at V and 4 bases at J, with 12 bases in the middle. The germline CDR1 and CDR2 sequences are MNHEY and SVGAGI. This CDR3 has 16 amino acids. The CDR3: CASSYSPTELNEKLFF. As DNA, the CDR3 is TGTGCCAGCAGTTACTCACCGACAGAGCTTAATGAAAAACTGTTTTTT.

The chain joins TRBV3-1 (or the pseudogene TRBV3-2) to TRBJ1-3; D ambiguous. Deletions cut 1 base from V and 0 bases from J, with 10 bases between. The CDR3 totals 16 residues. CDR1 LGHDT and CDR2 YNNKEL come from the germline V gene (reference sequence). The CDR3 loop reads CASSQGRVYSGNTIYF. In DNA form, the CDR3 reads TGTGCCAGCAGCCAAGGGCGGGTCTACTCTGGAAACACCATATATTTT.

This clone was picked up one time. The gene calls are TRBV28 and TRBJ2-1, with 9 bases that match TRBD2. Per germline, CDR1 MDHEN and CDR2 SYDVKM. The trim removed 5 bases at V and 4 bases at J, leaving 9 bases unmatched. CDR3 size: 16 residues. CDR3 in amino acids: CASSPSGVGPYNEQFF. The CDR3 DNA is TGTGCCAGCAGTCCTAGCGGGGTGGGGCCATACAATGAGCAGTTCTTC.

This chain joins TRBV2 and TRBJ1-5, with D unclear. Germline V lookup: CDR1 SNHLY, CDR2 FYNNEI. The CDR3 has 15 residues. With 3 bases removed from V and 2 bases from J, the gap between germline ends came to 11 bases. CDR3 DNA: TGTGCCAGCAGTGACTCCGGGATGGGCAATCAGCCCCAGCATTTT. Protein: CASSDSGMGNQPQHF.

The chain carries TRBV30 and TRBJ1-4, with D possibly being TRBD1 (5 bases). Germline CDR1 is GTSNPN and CDR2 is SVGIG (reference sequence). V lost 0 bases and J lost 4, with 15 bases in between. The CDR3 sequence is 16 residues long. DNA for the CDR3: TGTGCCTGGAGTGTACGTGGGGGGAACCGTAATGAAAAACTGTTTTTT. Amino acids: CAWSVRGGNRNEKLFF.

The chain joins TRBV4-1 to TRBJ1-1; no definite D call. Trimming cost V 1 base and J 4 bases, with 16 bases left between them. CDR3 length: 16 residues. In germline, CDR1 is MGHRA, CDR2 YSYEKL. As DNA, the CDR3 is TGCGCCAGCAGCCAAGTGTTGGCTTTAAGCGTCACTGAAGCTTTCTTT. This gives the protein CASSQVLALSVTEAFF.

The chain is built from TRBV4-2 and TRBJ1-3; D call uncertain. From germline, CDR1 is LGHNA and CDR2 YNFKEQ. V was shortened by 1 base and J by 4 bases, with 14 bases between the two germline ends. The CDR3 has 16 residues. Written as DNA, the CDR3 is TGTGCCAGCAGCCAAGGGGCGATGACACGAGGAAACACCATATATTTT. This gives the protein CASSQGAMTRGNTIYF.

This chain's CDR3 is CASSPMSGSAKNIQYF. CDR3 bases: TGTGCCAGCTCCCCTATGAGCGGAAGTGCCAAAAACATTCAGTACTTC. This rearrangement joins TRBV18 to TRBJ2-4; weak D call: TRBD2 (5 bases). V was pared by 6 bases and J by 1 base, with 16 bases between. Germline loops: CDR1 KGHSH, CDR2 LQKENI. The CDR3 is 16 residues long. Full variable domain (rest looked up from reference TRBV18 and TRBJ2-4): NAGVMQNPRHLVRRRGQEARLRCSPMKGHSHVYWYRQLPEEGLKFMVYLQKENIIDESGMPKERFSAEFPKEGPSILRIQQVVRGDSAAYFCASSPMSGSAKNIQYFGAGTRLSVL.

The rearrangement uses TRBV30 and TRBJ2-5; 7 positions match TRBD2. This CDR3 has 11 amino acids. The V gene's germline CDR1 is GTSNPN and CDR2 SVGIG (reference sequence). V gave up 4 bases and J gave up 4 bases; unmatched junction bases: 0. The CDR3 protein is CAWTSGETQYF. The CDR3 nucleotides are TGTGCCTGGACTAGCGGAGAGACCCAGTACTTC.